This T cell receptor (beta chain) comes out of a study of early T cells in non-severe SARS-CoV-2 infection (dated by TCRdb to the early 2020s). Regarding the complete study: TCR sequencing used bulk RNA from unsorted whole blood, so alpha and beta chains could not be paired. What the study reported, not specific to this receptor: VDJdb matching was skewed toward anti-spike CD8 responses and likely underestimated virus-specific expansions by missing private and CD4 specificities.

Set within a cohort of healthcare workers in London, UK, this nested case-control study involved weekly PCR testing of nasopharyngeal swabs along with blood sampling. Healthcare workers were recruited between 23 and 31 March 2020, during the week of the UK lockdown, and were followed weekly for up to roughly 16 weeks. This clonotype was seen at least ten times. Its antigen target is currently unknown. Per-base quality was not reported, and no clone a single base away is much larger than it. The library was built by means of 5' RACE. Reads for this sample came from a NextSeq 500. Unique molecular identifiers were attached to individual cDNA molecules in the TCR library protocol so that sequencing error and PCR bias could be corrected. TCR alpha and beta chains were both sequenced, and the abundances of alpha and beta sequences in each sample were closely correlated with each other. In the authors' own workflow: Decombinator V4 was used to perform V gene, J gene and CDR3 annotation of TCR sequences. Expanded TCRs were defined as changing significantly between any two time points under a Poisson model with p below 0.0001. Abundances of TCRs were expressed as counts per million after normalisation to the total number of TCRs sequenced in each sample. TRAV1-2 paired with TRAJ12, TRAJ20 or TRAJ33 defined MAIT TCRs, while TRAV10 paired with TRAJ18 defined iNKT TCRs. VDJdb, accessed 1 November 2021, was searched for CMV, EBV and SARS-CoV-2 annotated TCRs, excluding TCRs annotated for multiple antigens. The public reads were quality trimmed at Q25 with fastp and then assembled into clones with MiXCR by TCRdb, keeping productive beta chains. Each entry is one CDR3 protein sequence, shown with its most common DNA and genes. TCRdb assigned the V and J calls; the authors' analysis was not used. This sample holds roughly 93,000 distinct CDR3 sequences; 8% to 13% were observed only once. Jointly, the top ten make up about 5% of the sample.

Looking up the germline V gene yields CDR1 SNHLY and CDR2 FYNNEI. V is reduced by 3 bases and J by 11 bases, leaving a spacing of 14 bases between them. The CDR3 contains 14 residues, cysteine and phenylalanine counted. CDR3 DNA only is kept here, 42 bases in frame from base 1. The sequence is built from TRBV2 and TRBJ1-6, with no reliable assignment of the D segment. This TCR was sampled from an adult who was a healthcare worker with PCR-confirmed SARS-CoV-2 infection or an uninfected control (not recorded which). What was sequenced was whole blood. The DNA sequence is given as TGTGCCAGCAGTGATTTGGGCGGATCACCACCCCTCCACTTT. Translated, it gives CASSDLGGSPPLHF.